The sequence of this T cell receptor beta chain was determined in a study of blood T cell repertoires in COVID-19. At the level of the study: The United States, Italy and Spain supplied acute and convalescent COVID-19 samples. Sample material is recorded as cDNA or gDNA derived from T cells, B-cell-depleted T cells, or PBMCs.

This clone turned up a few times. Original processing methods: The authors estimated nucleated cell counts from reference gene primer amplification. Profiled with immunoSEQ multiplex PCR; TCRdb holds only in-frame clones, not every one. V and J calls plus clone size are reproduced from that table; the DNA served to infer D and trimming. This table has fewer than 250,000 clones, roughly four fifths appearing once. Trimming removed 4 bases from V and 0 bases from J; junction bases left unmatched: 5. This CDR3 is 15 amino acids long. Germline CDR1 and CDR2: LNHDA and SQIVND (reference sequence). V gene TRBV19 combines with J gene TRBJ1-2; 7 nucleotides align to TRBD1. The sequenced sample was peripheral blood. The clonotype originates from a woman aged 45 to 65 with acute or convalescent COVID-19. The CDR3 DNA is TGTGCCAGTAGTAGTCCGGGACAGCCTAACTATGGCTACACCTTC. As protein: CASSSPGQPNYGYTF.